This T cell receptor (beta chain) derives from a study of cytomegalovirus exposure and HLA in healthy donors. Across the study: There were fewer than 130 million unique TCR beta sequences, drawn from some 180 million T cells, in an earlier analysis.

Study-wide findings and caveats: The authors later found most CMV-associated TCR beta chains appeared HLA-restricted. Exclusion as indistinguishable affected some V segments, including TRBV6-2 and TRBV6-3. DRB1 had the most TCR associations and HLA-C the fewest, a later analysis found, with rates varying by HLA locus.

Amplification used 60 Vbeta primers and 13 Jbeta primers. Produced via immunoSEQ multiplex PCR; TCRdb's table is partial and in-frame only. The profile shows roughly 89,000 clones, approximately 76% of them singletons. From germline, CDR1 is GTSNPN and CDR2 SVGIG (reference sequence). V lost 2 bases and J 6 bases, leaving 13 bases between the germline ends. The CDR3 length is 13 residues. This clone was recorded a few times. Its antigen is not identified. The chain combines TRBV30 with TRBJ1-1; D is perhaps TRBD1 (6 bases). The sample taken for sequencing was PBMCs. This sequence was found in a young man in good health and CMV-seropositive. CDR3 sequence (DNA): TGTGCCTGGAGTACGACAGGCTGGGCTGAAGCTTTCTTT. Its translation: CAWSTTGWAEAFF.